The T cell receptor (beta chain) under discussion was sequenced for a study of blood T cell repertoires in COVID-19. Study-wide background: COVID-19 samples collected from the United States, Italy and Spain covered acute and convalescent phases. The cDNA or gDNA used as material had been derived from T cells, B-cell-depleted T cells, or PBMCs.

This clone has a handful of counts. In the original workflow: Nucleated cell number was recorded as an estimate derived from reference gene primer amplification. Method: immunoSEQ multiplex PCR; TCRdb's copy keeps in-frame clones and lacks some. V, J and clone size are those of that table, while D and trimming were read from the DNA. The sample has 60,000 to 85,000 clones, around 88% seen once. This CDR3 spans 18 amino acids. Germline V CDR1 and CDR2: MGHRA, YSYEKL. J was trimmed by 0 bases and V by 1 base; bases with no gene match: 8. Sequencing was carried out using peripheral blood. This sequence joins TRBV4-1 and TRBJ2-5; 10 nucleotides align to TRBD2. This TCR came from a human donor in a cohort sampled during active COVID-19. CDR3 region: CASSQGKGLASYQETQYF. CDR3 nucleotide sequence: TGCGCCAGCAGCCAAGGAAAGGGACTAGCGAGTTACCAAGAGACCCAGTACTTC.